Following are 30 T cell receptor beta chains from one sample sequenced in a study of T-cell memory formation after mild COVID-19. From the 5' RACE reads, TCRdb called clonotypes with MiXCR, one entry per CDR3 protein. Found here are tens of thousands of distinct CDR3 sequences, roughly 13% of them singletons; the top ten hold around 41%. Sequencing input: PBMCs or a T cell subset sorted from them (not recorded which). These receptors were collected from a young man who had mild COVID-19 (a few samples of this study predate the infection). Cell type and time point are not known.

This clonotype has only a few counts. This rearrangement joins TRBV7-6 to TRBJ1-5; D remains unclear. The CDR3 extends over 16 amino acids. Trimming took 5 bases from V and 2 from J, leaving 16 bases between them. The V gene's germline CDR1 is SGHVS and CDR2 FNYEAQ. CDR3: CASSDRTAPGNQPQHF. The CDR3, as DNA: TGTGCCAGCAGCGACCGAACAGCGCCGGGCAATCAGCCCCAGCATTTT.

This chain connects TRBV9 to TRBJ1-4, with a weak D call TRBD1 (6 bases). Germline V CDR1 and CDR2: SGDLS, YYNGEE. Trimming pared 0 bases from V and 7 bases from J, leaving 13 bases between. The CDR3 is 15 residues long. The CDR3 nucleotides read TGTGCCAGCAGCGTAGCCGAGGGGGAGTTTGAAAAACTGTTTTTT. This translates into CASSVAEGEFEKLFF.

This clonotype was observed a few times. This chain's CDR3 is CSAALTPFTEAFF. The CDR3 DNA follows: TGCAGTGCTGCCCTGACCCCGTTCACTGAAGCTTTCTTT. The rearrangement links TRBV20-1 to TRBJ1-1; D gene unclear. V shed 5 bases and J shed 4 bases, with 14 bases lying between them. Germline V gene data show CDR1 as DFQATT and CDR2 as SNEGSKA (reference sequence). The CDR3 loop spans 13 amino acids.

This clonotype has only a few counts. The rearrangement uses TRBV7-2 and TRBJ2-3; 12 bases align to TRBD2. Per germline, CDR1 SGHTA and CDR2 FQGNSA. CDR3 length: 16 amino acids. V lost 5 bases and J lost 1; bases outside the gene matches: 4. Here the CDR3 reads CASSPRTSGGTDTQYF. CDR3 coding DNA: TGTGCCAGCAGCCCACGGACTAGCGGGGGCACAGATACGCAGTATTTT.

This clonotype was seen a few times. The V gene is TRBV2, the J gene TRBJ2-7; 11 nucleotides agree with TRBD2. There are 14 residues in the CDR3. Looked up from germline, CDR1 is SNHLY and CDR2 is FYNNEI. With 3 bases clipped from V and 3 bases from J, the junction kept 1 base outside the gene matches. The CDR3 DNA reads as TGTGCCAGCAGTGACCTAGCGGGGGGCTACGAGCAGTACTTC. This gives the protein CASSDLAGGYEQYF.

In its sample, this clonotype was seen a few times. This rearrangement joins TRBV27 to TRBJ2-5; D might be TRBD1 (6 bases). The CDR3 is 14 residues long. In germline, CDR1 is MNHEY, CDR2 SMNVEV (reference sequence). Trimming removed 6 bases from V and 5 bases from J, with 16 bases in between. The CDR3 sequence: CASRYAGAWETQYF. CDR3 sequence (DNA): TGTGCCAGCAGATACGCAGGGGCGTGGGAGACCCAGTACTTC.

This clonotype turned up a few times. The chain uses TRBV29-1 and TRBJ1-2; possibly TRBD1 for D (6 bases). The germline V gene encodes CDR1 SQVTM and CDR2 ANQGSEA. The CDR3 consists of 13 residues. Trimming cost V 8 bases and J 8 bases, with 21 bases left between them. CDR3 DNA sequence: TGCAGCTCACACGAGGGGGACACCCGGGGCTACACCTTC. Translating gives CSSHEGDTRGYTF.

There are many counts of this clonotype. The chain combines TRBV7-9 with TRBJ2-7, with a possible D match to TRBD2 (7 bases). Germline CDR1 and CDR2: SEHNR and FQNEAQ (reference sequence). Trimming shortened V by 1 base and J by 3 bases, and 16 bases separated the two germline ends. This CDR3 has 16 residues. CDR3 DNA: TGTGCCAGCAGCTTAGTTTCCAGGGAGGGACACTACGAGCAGTACGTC. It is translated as CASSLVSREGHYEQYV.

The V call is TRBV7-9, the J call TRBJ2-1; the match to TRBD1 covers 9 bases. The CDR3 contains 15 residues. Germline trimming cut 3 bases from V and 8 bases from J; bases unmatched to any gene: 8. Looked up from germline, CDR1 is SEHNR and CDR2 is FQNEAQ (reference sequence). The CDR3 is CASSLGQGTGYEQFF. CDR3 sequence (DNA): TGTGCCAGCAGCTTGGGACAGGGTACGGGGTATGAGCAGTTCTTC.

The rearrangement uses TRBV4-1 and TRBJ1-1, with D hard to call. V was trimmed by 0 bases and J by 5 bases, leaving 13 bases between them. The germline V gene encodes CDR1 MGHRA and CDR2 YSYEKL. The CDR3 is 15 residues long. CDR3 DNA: TGCGCCAGCAGCCAAGATCAAGTGTCTCCAACTGAAGCTTTCTTT. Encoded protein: CASSQDQVSPTEAFF.

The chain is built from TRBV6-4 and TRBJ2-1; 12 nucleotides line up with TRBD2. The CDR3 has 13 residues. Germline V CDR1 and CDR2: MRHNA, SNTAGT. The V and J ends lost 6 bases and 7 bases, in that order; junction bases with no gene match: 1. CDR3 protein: CASSTSGGNEQFF. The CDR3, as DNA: TGTGCCAGCAGCACTAGCGGGGGGAATGAGCAGTTCTTC.

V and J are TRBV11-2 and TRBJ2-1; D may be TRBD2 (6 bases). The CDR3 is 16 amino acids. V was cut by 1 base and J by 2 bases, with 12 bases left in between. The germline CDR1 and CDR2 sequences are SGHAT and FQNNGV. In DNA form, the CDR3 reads TGTGCCAGCAGCTTAGTGGGCGGGGTGACCTACAATGAGCAGTTCTTC. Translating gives CASSLVGGVTYNEQFF.

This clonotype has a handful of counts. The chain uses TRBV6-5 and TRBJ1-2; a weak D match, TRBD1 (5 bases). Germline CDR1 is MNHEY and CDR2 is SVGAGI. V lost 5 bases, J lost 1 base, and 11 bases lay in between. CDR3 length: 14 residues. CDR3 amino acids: CASSPGTVNYGYTF. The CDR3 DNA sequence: TGTGCCAGCAGTCCAGGGACGGTTAACTATGGCTACACCTTC.

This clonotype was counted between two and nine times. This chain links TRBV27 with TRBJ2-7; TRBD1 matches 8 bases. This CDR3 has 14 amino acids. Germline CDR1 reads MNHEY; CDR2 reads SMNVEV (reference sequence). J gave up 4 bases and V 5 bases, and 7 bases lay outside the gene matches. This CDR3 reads CASSGRQGTYEQYF. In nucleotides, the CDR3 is TGTGCCAGCAGTGGGAGACAGGGGACTTACGAGCAGTACTTC.

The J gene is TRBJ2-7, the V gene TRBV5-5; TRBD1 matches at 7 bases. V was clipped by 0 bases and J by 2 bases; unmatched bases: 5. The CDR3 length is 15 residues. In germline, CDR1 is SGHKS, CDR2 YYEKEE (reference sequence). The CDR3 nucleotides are TGTGCCAGCAGCTTGGGACAGGGAATGACCTACGAGCAGTACGTC. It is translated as CASSLGQGMTYEQYV.

The CDR3 is CASGTGPLAGGPGEQFF. CDR3 coding DNA: TGTGCTAGTGGTACGGGGCCGTTAGCGGGGGGGCCCGGTGAGCAGTTCTTC. This rearrangement joins TRBV12-5 to TRBJ2-1, with 11 bases identical to TRBD2. Germline-derived CDR1 and CDR2 are LGHNT and FRNRAP. CDR3 length equals 17 residues. V shed 5 bases, J shed 9 bases, and the junction held 15 bases outside the gene matches.

The CDR3 region has the DNA TGTGCCAGCAGTCGCCTGGGGGAGGGCTACACCTTC. This sequence encodes CASSRLGEGYTF. This chain links TRBV6-5 with TRBJ1-2; a possible D gene is TRBD1 (5 bases). The CDR3 has 12 residues. Trimming took off 5 bases at V and 8 bases at J, with 12 bases between the two ends. Germline V CDR1 and CDR2: MNHEY, SVGAGI.

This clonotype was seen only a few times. DNA for the CDR3: TGCGCCAGCAGTCCGATGGTAACAGGGGTCCTCTCATCTTCCTTAAGTGGCGATGAGCAGTTCTTC. Translating gives CASSPMVTGVLSSSLSGDEQFF. The V call is TRBV5-1, the J call TRBJ2-1, with 7 bases identical to TRBD1. This CDR3 spans 22 amino acids. CDR1 is SGHRS, CDR2 YFSETQ, per germline. Unmatched junction bases numbered 34, after V lost 5 bases and J lost 8 bases.

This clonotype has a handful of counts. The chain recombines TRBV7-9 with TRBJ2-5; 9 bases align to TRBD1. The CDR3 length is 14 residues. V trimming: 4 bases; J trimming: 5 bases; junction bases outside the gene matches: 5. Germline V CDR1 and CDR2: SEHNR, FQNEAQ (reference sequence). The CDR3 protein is CASSSGTGQETQYF. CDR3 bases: TGTGCCAGCAGCTCCGGGACAGGGCAGGAGACCCAGTACTTC. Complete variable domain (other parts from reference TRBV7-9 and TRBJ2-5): DTGVSQNPRHKITKRGQNVTFRCDPISEHNRLYWYRQTLGQGPEFLTYFQNEAQLEKSRLLSDRFSAERPKGSFSTLEIQRTEQGDSAMYLCASSSGTGQETQYFGPGTRLLVL.

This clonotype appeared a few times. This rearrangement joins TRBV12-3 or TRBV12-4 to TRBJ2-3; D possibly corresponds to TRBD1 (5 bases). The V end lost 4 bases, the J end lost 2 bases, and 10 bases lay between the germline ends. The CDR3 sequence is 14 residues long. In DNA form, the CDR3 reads TGTGCCAGCAGTTCAGGGCCCTTCACAGATACGCAGTATTTT. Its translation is CASSSGPFTDTQYF.

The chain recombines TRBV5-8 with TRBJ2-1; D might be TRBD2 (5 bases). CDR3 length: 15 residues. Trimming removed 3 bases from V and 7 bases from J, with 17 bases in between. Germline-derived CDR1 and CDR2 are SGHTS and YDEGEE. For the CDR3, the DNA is TGTGCCAGCAGCTACCGCGCGGGTAAGAAGAATGAGCAGTTCTTC. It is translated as CASSYRAGKKNEQFF.

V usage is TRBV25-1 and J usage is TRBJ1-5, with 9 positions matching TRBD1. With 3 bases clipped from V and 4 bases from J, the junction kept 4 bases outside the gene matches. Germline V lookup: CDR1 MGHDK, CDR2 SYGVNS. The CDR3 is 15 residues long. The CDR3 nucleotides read TGTGCCAGCAGTGACGGACAGGGGTGGAATCAGCCCCAGCATTTT. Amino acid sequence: CASSDGQGWNQPQHF.

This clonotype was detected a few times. CDR3 bases: TGTGCTAGTGGTAATCAGGGGGCATACGGAAACACCATATATTTT. It encodes CASGNQGAYGNTIYF. This chain joins TRBV12-5 and TRBJ1-3, with 8 bases aligning to TRBD1. Trimming removed 5 bases from V and 4 bases from J; junction bases left unmatched: 7. The V gene's germline CDR1 is LGHNT and CDR2 FRNRAP. There are 15 residues in the CDR3. The full variable domain, in which reference TRBV12-5 and TRBJ1-3 provide the parts outside the CDR3, is DARVTQTPRHKVTEMGQEVTMRCQPILGHNTVFWYRQTMMQGLELLAYFRNRAPLDDSGMPKDRFSAEMPDATLATLKIQPSEPRDSAVYFCASGNQGAYGNTIYFGEGSWLTVV.

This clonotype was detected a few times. CDR3 sequence reads: CASSQGVALGEQYF. The DNA for the CDR3 is TGCGCCAGCAGCCAGGGCGTGGCGCTGGGCGAGCAGTACTTC. The J gene is TRBJ2-7, the V gene TRBV4-1; D is unclear. The CDR3 is 14 amino acids. V shed 3 bases and J shed 6 bases, with 15 bases lying between them. Per germline, CDR1 MGHRA and CDR2 YSYEKL.

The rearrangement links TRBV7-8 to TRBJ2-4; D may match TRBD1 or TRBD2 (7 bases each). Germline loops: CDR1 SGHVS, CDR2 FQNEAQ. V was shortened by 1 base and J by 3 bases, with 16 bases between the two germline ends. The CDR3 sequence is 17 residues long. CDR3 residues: CASSLERQGEGKNIQYF. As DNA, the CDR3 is TGTGCCAGCAGCTTAGAGCGGCAGGGGGAGGGCAAAAACATTCAGTACTTC. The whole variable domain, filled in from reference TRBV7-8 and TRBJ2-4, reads GAGVSQSPRYKVAKRGQDVALRCDPISGHVSLFWYQQALGQGPEFLTYFQNEAQLDKSGLPSDRFFAERPEGSVSTLKIQRTQQEDSAVYLCASSLERQGEGKNIQYFGAGTRLSVL.

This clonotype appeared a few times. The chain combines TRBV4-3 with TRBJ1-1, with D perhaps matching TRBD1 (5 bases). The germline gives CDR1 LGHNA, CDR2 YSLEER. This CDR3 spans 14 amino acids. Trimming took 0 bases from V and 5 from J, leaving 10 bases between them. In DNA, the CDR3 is TGCGCCAGCAGCCAAGATGGGGGGTGGACTGAAGCTTTCTTT. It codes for CASSQDGGWTEAFF.

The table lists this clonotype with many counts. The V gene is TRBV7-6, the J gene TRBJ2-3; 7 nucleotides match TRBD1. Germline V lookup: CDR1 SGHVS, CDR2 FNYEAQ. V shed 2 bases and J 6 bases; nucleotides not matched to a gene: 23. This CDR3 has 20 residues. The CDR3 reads CASSLTADPAQGVPSDTQYF. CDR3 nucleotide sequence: TGTGCCAGCAGCTTAACGGCAGACCCGGCCCAGGGGGTCCCGTCGGATACGCAGTATTTT.

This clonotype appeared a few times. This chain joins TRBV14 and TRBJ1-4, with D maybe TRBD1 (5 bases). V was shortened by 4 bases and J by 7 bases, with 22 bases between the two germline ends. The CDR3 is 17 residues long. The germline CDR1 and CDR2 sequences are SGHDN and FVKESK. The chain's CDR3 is CASSLGTARRGFEKLFF. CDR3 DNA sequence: TGTGCCAGCAGCCTAGGGACGGCGAGACGAGGTTTTGAAAAACTGTTTTTT.

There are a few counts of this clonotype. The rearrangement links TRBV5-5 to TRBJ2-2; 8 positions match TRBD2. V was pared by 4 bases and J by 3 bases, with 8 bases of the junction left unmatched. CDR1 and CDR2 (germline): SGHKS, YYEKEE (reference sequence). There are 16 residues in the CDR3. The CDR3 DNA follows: TGTGCCAGCAGCCTATGGCGGGGGGAATACACCGGGGAGCTGTTTTTT. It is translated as CASSLWRGEYTGELFF.

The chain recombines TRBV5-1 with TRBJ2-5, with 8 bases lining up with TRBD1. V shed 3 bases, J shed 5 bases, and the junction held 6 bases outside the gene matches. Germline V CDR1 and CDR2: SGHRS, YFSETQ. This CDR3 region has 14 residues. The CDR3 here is CASSWTGPAETQYF. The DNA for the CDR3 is TGCGCCAGCAGCTGGACAGGGCCGGCGGAGACCCAGTACTTC.